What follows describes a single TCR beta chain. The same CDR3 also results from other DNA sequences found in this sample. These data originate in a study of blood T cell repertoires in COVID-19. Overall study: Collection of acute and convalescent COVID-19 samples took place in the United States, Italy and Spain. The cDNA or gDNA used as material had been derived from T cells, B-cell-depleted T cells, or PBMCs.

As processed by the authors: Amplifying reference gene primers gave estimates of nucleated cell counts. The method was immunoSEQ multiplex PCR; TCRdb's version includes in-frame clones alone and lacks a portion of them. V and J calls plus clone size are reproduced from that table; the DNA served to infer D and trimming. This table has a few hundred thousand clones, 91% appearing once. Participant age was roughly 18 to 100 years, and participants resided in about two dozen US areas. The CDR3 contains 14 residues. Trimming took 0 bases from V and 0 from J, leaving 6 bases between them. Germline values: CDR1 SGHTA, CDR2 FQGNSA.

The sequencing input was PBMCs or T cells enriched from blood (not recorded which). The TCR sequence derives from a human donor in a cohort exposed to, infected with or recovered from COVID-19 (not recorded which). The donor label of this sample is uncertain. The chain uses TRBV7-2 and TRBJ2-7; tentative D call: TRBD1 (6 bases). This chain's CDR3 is CASSLAGGSYEQYF. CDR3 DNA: TGTGCCAGCAGCTTAGCAGGGGGCTCCTACGAGCAGTACTTC.